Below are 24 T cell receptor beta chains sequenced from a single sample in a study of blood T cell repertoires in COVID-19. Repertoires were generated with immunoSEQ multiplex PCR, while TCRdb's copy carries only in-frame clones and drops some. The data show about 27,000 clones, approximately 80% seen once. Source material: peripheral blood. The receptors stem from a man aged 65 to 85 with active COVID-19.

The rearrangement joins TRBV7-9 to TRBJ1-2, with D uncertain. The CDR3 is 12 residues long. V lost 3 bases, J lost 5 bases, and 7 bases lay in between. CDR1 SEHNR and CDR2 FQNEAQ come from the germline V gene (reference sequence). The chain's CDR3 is CASSLSGYGYTF. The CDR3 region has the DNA TGTGCCAGCAGCTTGTCGGGGTATGGCTACACCTTC. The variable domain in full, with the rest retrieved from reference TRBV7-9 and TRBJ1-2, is DTGVSQNPRHKITKRGQNVTFRCDPISEHNRLYWYRQTLGQGPEFLTYFQNEAQLEKSRLLSDRFSAERPKGSFSTLEIQRTEQGDSAMYLCASSLSGYGYTFGSGTRLTVV.

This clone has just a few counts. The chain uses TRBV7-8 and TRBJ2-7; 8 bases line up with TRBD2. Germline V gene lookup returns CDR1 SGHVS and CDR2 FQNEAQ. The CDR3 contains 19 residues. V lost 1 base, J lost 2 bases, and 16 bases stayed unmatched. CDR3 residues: CASSLEQGAFSGLAYEQYF. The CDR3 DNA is TGTGCCAGCAGCTTAGAACAAGGTGCGTTTTCGGGACTAGCCTACGAGCAGTACTTC. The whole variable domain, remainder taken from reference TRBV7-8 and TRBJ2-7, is GAGVSQSPRYKVAKRGQDVALRCDPISGHVSLFWYQQALGQGPEFLTYFQNEAQLDKSGLPSDRFFAERPEGSVSTLKIQRTQQEDSAVYLCASSLEQGAFSGLAYEQYFGPGTRLTVT.

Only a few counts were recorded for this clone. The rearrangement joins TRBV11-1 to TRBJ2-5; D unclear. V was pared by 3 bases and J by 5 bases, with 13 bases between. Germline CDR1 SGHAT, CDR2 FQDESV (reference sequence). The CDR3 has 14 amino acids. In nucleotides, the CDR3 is TGTGCCAGCAGCTTCGGCAGTACCGGGGAGACCCAGTACTTC. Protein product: CASSFGSTGETQYF.

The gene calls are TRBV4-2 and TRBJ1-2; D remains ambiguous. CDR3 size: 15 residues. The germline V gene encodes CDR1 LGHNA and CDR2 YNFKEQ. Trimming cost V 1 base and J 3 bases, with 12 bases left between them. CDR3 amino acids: CASSQVPGGDYGYTF. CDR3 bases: TGTGCCAGCAGCCAAGTTCCCGGCGGTGACTATGGCTACACCTTC.

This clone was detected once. DNA of the CDR3: TGTGCCAGCAGCCACCTAGCGGGGTCCTACAATGAGCAGTTCTTC. Translation gives CASSHLAGSYNEQFF. This chain connects TRBV3-1 (or the pseudogene TRBV3-2) to TRBJ2-1; 9 positions match TRBD2. This CDR3 region has 15 residues. V shed 3 bases, J shed 1 base, and the junction held 1 base outside the gene matches. In germline, CDR1 is LGHDT, CDR2 YNNKEL (reference sequence).

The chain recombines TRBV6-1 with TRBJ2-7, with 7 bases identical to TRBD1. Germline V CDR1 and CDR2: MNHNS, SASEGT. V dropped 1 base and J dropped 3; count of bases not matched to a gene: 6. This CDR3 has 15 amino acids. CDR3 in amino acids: CASSEGRGFIYEQYF. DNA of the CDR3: TGTGCCAGCAGTGAAGGCAGGGGGTTTATCTACGAGCAGTACTTC.

The CDR3 is CASSPGTGLGYTF. CDR3 nucleotides: TGTGCCAGTAGCCCGGGGACAGGGCTTGGCTACACCTTC. The V call is TRBV19, the J call TRBJ1-2; 9 nucleotides line up with TRBD1. J was trimmed by 7 bases and V by 6 bases; bases with no gene match: 6. The CDR3 runs 13 residues. Germline V lookup: CDR1 LNHDA, CDR2 SQIVND (reference sequence).

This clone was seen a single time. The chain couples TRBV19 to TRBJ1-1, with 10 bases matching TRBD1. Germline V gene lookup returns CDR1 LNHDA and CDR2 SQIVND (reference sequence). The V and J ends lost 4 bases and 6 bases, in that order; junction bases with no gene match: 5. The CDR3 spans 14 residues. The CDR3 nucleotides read TGTGCCAGTAGTACCTGGGACAGGGGCGCTGAAGCTTTCTTT. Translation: CASSTWDRGAEAFF.

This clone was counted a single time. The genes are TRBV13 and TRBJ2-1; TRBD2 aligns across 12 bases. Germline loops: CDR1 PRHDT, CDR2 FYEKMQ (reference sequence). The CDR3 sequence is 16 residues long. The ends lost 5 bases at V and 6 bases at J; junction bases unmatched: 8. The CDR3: CASSVRTSGNGNEQFF. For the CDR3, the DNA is TGTGCCAGCAGCGTAAGGACTAGCGGGAACGGCAATGAGCAGTTCTTC.

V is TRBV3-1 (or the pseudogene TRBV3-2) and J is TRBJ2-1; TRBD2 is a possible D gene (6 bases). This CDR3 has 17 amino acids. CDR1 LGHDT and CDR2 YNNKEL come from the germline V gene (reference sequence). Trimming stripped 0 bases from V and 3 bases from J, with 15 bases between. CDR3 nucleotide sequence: TGTGCCAGCAGCCAAGATCTTGGCGGGACTCTCTACAATGAGCAGTTCTTC. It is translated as CASSQDLGGTLYNEQFF.

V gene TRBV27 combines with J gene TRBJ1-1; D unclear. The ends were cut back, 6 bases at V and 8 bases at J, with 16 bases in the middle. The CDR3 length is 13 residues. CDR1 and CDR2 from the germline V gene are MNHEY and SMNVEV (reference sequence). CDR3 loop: CASRHSGGSEAFF. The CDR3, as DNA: TGTGCCAGCAGACACTCAGGCGGGTCCGAAGCTTTCTTT.

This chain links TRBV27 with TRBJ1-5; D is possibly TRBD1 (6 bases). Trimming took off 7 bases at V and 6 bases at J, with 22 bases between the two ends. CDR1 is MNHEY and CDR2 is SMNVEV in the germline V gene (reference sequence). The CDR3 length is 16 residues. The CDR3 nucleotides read TGTGCCAGCACCACCCTAAGGGCAGGGGCTGGTCAGCCCCAGCATTTT. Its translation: CASTTLRAGAGQPQHF.

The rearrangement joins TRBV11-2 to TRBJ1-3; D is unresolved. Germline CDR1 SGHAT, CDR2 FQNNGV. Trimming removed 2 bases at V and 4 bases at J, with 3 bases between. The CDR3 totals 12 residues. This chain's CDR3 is CASSLQGNTIYF. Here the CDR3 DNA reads TGTGCCAGCAGCTTACAAGGAAACACCATATATTTT.

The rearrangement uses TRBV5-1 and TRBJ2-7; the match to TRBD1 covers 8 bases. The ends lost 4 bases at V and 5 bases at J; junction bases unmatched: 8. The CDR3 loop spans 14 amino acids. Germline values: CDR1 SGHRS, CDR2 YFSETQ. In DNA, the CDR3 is TGCGCCAGCAGCATCAGACAGGGGAAGGACGAGCAGTACTTC. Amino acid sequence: CASSIRQGKDEQYF.

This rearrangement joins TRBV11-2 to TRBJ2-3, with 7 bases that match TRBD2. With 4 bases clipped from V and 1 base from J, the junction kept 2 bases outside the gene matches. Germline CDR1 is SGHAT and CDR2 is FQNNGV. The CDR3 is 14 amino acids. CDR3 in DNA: TGTGCCAGCAGCTGGGGAGGGGGCACAGATACGCAGTATTTT. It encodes CASSWGGGTDTQYF.

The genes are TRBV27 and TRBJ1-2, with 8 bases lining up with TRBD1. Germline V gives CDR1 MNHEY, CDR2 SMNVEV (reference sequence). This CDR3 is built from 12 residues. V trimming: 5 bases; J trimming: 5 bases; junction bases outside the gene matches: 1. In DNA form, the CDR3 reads TGTGCCAGCAGTGGACAGGGATATGGCTACACCTTC. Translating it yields CASSGQGYGYTF.

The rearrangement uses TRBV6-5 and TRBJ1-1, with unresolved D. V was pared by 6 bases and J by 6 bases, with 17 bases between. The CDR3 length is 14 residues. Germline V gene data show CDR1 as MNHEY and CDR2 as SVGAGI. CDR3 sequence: CASSLAGMRAEAFF. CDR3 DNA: TGTGCCAGCAGCTTAGCGGGGATGAGAGCTGAAGCTTTCTTT.

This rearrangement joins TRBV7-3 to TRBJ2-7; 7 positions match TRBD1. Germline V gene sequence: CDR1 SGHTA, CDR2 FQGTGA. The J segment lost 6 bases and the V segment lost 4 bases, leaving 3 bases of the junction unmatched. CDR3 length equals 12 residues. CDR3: CASSSSGGEQYF. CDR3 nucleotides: TGTGCCAGCAGCTCCTCAGGGGGCGAGCAGTACTTC. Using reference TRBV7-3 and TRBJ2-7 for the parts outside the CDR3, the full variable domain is GAGVSQTPSNKVTEKGKYVELRCDPISGHTALYWYRQSLGQGPEFLIYFQGTGAADDSGLPNDRFFAVRPEGSVSTLKIQRTERGDSAVYLCASSSSGGEQYFGPGTRLTVT.

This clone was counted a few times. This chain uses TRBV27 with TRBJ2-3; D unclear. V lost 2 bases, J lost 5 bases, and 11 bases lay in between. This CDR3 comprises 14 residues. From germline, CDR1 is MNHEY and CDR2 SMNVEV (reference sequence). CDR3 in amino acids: CASSLGRLLDTQYF. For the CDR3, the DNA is TGTGCCAGCAGTTTAGGCAGGCTTCTAGATACGCAGTATTTT.

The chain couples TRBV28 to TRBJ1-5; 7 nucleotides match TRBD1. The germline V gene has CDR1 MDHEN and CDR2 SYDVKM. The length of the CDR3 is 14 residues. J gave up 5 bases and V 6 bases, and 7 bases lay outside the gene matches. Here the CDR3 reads CASRPGTVDQPQHF. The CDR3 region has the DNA TGTGCCAGCAGACCCGGGACAGTCGATCAGCCCCAGCATTTT.

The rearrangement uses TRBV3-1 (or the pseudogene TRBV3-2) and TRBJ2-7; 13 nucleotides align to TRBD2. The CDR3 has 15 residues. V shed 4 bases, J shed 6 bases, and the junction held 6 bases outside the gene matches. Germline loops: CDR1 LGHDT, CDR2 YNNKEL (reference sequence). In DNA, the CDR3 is TGTGCCAGCAGCCTCGGACTAGCGGGAGTTCTCGAGCAGTACTTC. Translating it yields CASSLGLAGVLEQYF.

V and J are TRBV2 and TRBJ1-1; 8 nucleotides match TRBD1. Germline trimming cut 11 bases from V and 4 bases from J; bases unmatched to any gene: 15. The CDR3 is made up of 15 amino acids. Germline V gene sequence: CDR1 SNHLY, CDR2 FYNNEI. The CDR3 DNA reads TGTGCCTGTCAGGACAGGGCGAGGGTAGGCACTGAAGCTTTCTTT. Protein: CACQDRARVGTEAFF.

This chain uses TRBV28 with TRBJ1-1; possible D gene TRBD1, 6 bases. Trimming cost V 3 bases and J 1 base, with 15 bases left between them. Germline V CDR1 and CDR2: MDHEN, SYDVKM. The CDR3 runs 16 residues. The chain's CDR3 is CASSFSAGVPNTEAFF. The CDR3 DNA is TGTGCCAGCAGTTTTTCGGCAGGGGTACCGAACACTGAAGCTTTCTTT.

The CDR3 here is CASSLSLGEQYF. The CDR3 DNA is TGTGCCAGCAGTTTGTCCCTAGGCGAGCAGTACTTC. The rearrangement links TRBV12-3 or TRBV12-4 to TRBJ2-7; D not resolved. The CDR3 runs to 12 residues. Between the trimmed V and J ends, which lost 3 bases and 6 bases, there was a span of 9 bases.